This TCR beta chain was retrieved from a study of blood T cell repertoires in COVID-19. The overall study: Donors in the United States, Italy and Spain gave samples during acute or convalescent COVID-19. Sample material is recorded as cDNA or gDNA derived from T cells, B-cell-depleted T cells, or PBMCs.

The trim removed 2 bases at V and 0 bases at J, leaving 22 bases unmatched. The CDR3 runs 21 residues. Germline-derived CDR1 and CDR2 are MNHEY and SVGEGT. Seattle researchers signed up patients amid active infection and tracked them longitudinally. Original processing notes: For nucleated cells, counts were estimated from reference gene primer amplification. The assay was immunoSEQ multiplex PCR, and TCRdb's table has in-frame clones only and misses some. V and J calls and clone size are those listed in that table; D and trimming were worked out from the DNA. The sample carries about 150,000 clones, approximately 86% recorded once.

Sequencing was done on a sample of peripheral blood. The chain employs TRBV6-2 or TRBV6-3 and TRBJ2-7; 7 bases are a match to TRBD2. The TCR sequence derives from a woman of 80 years or more with COVID-19, enrolled during active disease. The CDR3 DNA is TGTGCCAGCAGTTACGAAGGGATCGCTCCCGGGAGGCCAGTAAGCTCCTACGAGCAGTACTTC. It encodes CASSYEGIAPGRPVSSYEQYF.